The T cell receptor beta chain described here comes from a study of type 1 regulatory T cells. The trim removed 4 bases at V and 3 bases at J, leaving 7 bases unmatched. CDR3 size: 14 residues. Per germline, CDR1 DFQATT and CDR2 SNEGSKA (reference sequence). Using its own MiXCR run on the reads, TCRdb lists one record per CDR3 protein. The sample has 80,000 to 100,000 distinct CDR3 sequences, roughly 30% seen once. The sequenced sample consisted of CD4+ T cells, either the whole sample or a sorted fraction (not recorded which). The J gene is TRBJ2-3, the V gene TRBV20-1; 7 bases are shared with TRBD2. The TCR was taken from a human donor in good health. The CDR3 nucleotides read TGCAGTGCTATGCGGGAGACGAGTACAGATACGCAGTATTTT. Its translation: CSAMRETSTDTQYF.